The 27 T cell receptor beta chains below come from one sample, sequenced in a study of Tregs in tolerant kidney transplant recipients (dated by TCRdb to about 2019). Their antigen targets remain unknown. According to the study, the label for this sample's time point signals: blood sample drawn before combined kidney and bone marrow transplant. The library was obtained by the immunoSEQ multiplex PCR assay. The clones in this table, taken by TCRdb from immuneACCESS, are in-frame only. Not every clone is retained; where verified, under half of the shortfall comes from an unresolved V gene, and the cause of the rest is unknown. The table for this sample lists around 6,000 clones; nearly 90% of them were counted only once. The ten largest make up about 3.6% of the sample. The sequences come from Tregs from blood cultured with allogeneic cells, collected before the transplant. These receptors all stem from a human patient who received a combined kidney and bone marrow transplant.

This clone appeared once. V gene TRBV27 combines with J gene TRBJ2-1; 12 nucleotides match TRBD2. Per germline, CDR1 MNHEY and CDR2 SMNVEV (reference sequence). The CDR3 sequence is 17 residues long. Trimming took 0 bases from V and 10 from J; bases not matched to a gene: 10. The CDR3 DNA sequence: TGTGCCAGCAGTTTATCGGCGCGCCTAGCGGGGGGGTGGGAGCAGTTCTTC. Amino acid sequence: CASSLSARLAGGWEQFF.

V and J are TRBV10-3 and TRBJ2-3, with TRBD2 as a possible D gene (7 bases). Germline CDR1 ENHRY, CDR2 SYGVKD. The CDR3 totals 13 residues. Deletions cut 11 bases from V and 4 bases from J, with 16 bases between. CDR3 sequence reads: CAGGGGDADTQYF. The CDR3 DNA follows: TGTGCCGGAGGGGGGGGCGATGCAGATACGCAGTATTTT.

The chain combines TRBV15 with TRBJ1-1, with D tentatively TRBD1 (5 bases). Looked up from germline, CDR1 is LNHNV and CDR2 is YYDKDF (reference sequence). The CDR3 runs to 16 residues. V dropped 6 bases and J dropped 5 bases, with 22 bases sitting between them. CDR3 loop: CATRSGDKGRDTEAFF. The CDR3 region has the DNA TGTGCCACCAGGTCCGGTGATAAGGGGAGAGATACTGAAGCTTTCTTT.

This rearrangement joins TRBV5-1 to TRBJ2-4; 7 bases fit TRBD1. V dropped 4 bases and J dropped 0; count of bases not matched to a gene: 7. Germline CDR1 SGHRS, CDR2 YFSETQ. CDR3 size: 16 residues. The CDR3 sequence: CASSIAGGRAKNIQYF. CDR3 bases: TGCGCCAGCAGCATAGCAGGGGGTAGAGCCAAAAACATTCAGTACTTC.

CDR3: CAWSMGSGQYF. CDR3 nucleotides: TGTGCCTGGAGTATGGGGTCGGGGCAGTACTTC. The gene calls are TRBV30 and TRBJ2-7; D is unclear. CDR1 GTSNPN and CDR2 SVGIG come from the germline V gene (reference sequence). The CDR3 loop spans 11 amino acids. Trimming left V 2 bases short and J 9 bases short, with 11 bases between.

The rearrangement uses TRBV5-4 and TRBJ1-2; 9 bases align to TRBD1. The CDR3 has 14 amino acids. CDR1 and CDR2 (germline): SGHNT, YYREEE (reference sequence). V dropped 7 bases and J dropped 5; count of bases not matched to a gene: 9. CDR3 sequence: CASAYRTGAYGYTF. CDR3 coding DNA: TGTGCCAGCGCTTATCGGACAGGGGCATATGGCTACACCTTC.

The chain employs TRBV27 and TRBJ1-2; D perhaps matches TRBD1 (6 bases). The ends were cut back, 2 bases at V and 8 bases at J, with 12 bases in the middle. The CDR3 loop spans 13 amino acids. Germline lookup yields CDR1 MNHEY and CDR2 SMNVEV (reference sequence). The CDR3 region is CASSLVRGGGYTF. The CDR3 nucleotides read TGTGCCAGCAGTTTAGTCAGGGGCGGGGGCTACACCTTC.

The gene calls are TRBV7-9 and TRBJ2-2; 13 nucleotides line up with TRBD2. V lost 1 base and J lost 1; bases outside the gene matches: 6. CDR1 is SEHNR and CDR2 is FQNEAQ in the germline V gene (reference sequence). This CDR3 region has 19 residues. The CDR3 protein is CASSLEGGLAGRNTGELFF. In nucleotides, the CDR3 is TGTGCCAGCAGCTTAGAAGGGGGACTAGCGGGAAGGAACACCGGGGAGCTGTTTTTT.

The chain joins TRBV9 to TRBJ2-1, with TRBD2 identical over 13 bases. The CDR3 extends over 18 amino acids. J gave up 7 bases and V 3 bases, and 13 bases lay outside the gene matches. In germline, CDR1 is SGDLS, CDR2 YYNGEE. CDR3 region: CASSEQGLAGAPRNEQFF. CDR3 in DNA: TGTGCCAGCAGCGAGCAAGGACTAGCGGGAGCTCCGCGGAATGAGCAGTTCTTC.

This chain connects TRBV12-5 to TRBJ1-5; D might be TRBD1 (6 bases). Germline-derived CDR1 and CDR2 are LGHNT and FRNRAP. This CDR3 is 13 amino acids long. V lost 6 bases and J lost 4, with 10 bases in between. CDR3 in amino acids: CASGYGTNQPQHF. Written as DNA, the CDR3 is TGTGCTAGTGGGTACGGGACAAATCAGCCCCAGCATTTT.

The J gene is TRBJ2-3, the V gene TRBV5-1, with D perhaps TRBD2 (5 bases). This CDR3 region has 12 residues. The germline CDR1 and CDR2 sequences are SGHRS and YFSETQ. Trimming shortened V by 4 bases and J by 4 bases, and 7 bases separated the two germline ends. This CDR3 is CASSSGPDTQYF. CDR3 nucleotides: TGCGCCAGCAGCAGCGGCCCAGATACGCAGTATTTT.

The chain combines TRBV4-1 with TRBJ1-2; 8 positions match TRBD1. The CDR3 extends over 15 amino acids. CDR1 is MGHRA and CDR2 is YSYEKL in the germline V gene. The junction had 5 bases not matched to a gene; V was cut back by 0 bases and J by 5 bases. The CDR3 DNA sequence: TGCGCCAGCAGCCAAGACCTGACAGGGGTATATGGCTACACCTTC. Its protein product is CASSQDLTGVYGYTF.

The chain recombines TRBV7-7 with TRBJ2-1; the D gene is possibly TRBD2 (6 bases). With 5 bases removed from V and 4 bases from J, the gap between germline ends came to 15 bases. The germline gives CDR1 SSHAT, CDR2 FNYEAQ (reference sequence). This CDR3 has 15 residues. CDR3: CASSPLTRAYNEQFF. For the CDR3, the DNA is TGTGCCAGCAGCCCGTTGACTAGGGCATACAATGAGCAGTTCTTC.

The rearrangement links TRBV4-2 to TRBJ2-4; 8 bases line up with TRBD2. Germline-derived CDR1 and CDR2 are LGHNA and YNFKEQ. This CDR3 is built from 18 residues. The trim removed 4 bases at V and 5 bases at J, leaving 16 bases unmatched. The CDR3 DNA follows: TGTGCCAGCAGCCCTTTGGAAGGACCGGGGGGGCCGGAAAACATTCAGTACTTC. As protein: CASSPLEGPGGPENIQYF.

This chain uses TRBV19 with TRBJ2-3; 10 positions agree with TRBD1. Germline CDR1 and CDR2: LNHDA and SQIVND (reference sequence). The CDR3 length is 15 residues. Trimming removed 6 bases from V and 8 bases from J; junction bases left unmatched: 11. The CDR3 DNA reads as TGTGCCAGTAGCTCTCTCCCGGGACAGGGGATTACGCAGTATTTT. Amino acid sequence: CASSSLPGQGITQYF.

The chain couples TRBV10-3 to TRBJ2-5; 10 nucleotides agree with TRBD2. The CDR3 is made up of 17 amino acids. The V and J ends lost 4 bases and 1 base, in that order; junction bases with no gene match: 9. The V gene's germline CDR1 is ENHRY and CDR2 SYGVKD. CDR3: CAISGGILAGVQETQYF. For the CDR3, the DNA is TGTGCCATCAGTGGTGGCATCCTAGCGGGGGTCCAAGAGACCCAGTACTTC.

This rearrangement joins TRBV7-9 to TRBJ1-2; the D gene is possibly TRBD1 (5 bases). This CDR3 comprises 13 residues. With 6 bases removed from V and 4 bases from J, the gap between germline ends came to 12 bases. CDR1 and CDR2 from the germline V gene are SEHNR and FQNEAQ (reference sequence). CDR3 loop: CASSLAQGYGYTF. The CDR3 DNA reads TGTGCCAGCAGTCTCGCCCAGGGCTATGGCTACACCTTC.

This chain's CDR3 is CASSPDSMNTEAFF. The CDR3 region has the DNA TGTGCCAGCTCACCGGACAGCATGAACACTGAAGCTTTCTTT. V gene TRBV18 combines with J gene TRBJ1-1, with TRBD1 as a possible D gene (6 bases). Germline CDR1 and CDR2: KGHSH and LQKENI. The CDR3 loop spans 14 amino acids. V gave up 3 bases and J gave up 0 bases, with 8 bases separating them.

The J gene is TRBJ2-7, the V gene TRBV7-6, with 12 bases fitting TRBD2. J gave up 3 bases and V 4 bases, and 13 bases lay outside the gene matches. In germline, CDR1 is SGHVS, CDR2 FNYEAQ. This CDR3 has 18 residues. CDR3 nucleotides: TGTGCCAGCAGCTCCATCCGAAGACTAGCGGGAGCAGACTACGAGCAGTACTTC. Encoded protein: CASSSIRRLAGADYEQYF.

V is TRBV2 and J is TRBJ1-2; the D is unclear. The CDR3 spans 12 residues. V was cut by 7 bases and J by 5 bases, with 11 bases left in between. Germline V gene sequence: CDR1 SNHLY, CDR2 FYNNEI. The CDR3 protein is CASNPVLYGYTF. The CDR3 DNA reads as TGTGCCAGCAACCCCGTCCTTTATGGCTACACCTTC.

The chain uses TRBV4-3 and TRBJ2-7; TRBD2 matches at 8 bases. The germline V gene has CDR1 LGHNA and CDR2 YSLEER. There are 16 residues in the CDR3. V lost 1 base to trimming and J lost 4 bases; unmatched junction nucleotides: 9. The CDR3 sequence is CASSQAAAGAVYEQYF. DNA of the CDR3: TGCGCCAGCAGCCAAGCAGCAGCGGGAGCAGTTTACGAGCAGTACTTC.

The chain links TRBV7-2 to TRBJ2-2; no firm D call. CDR3 length equals 12 residues. The V end lost 5 bases, the J end lost 5 bases, and 6 bases lay between the germline ends. Germline CDR1 and CDR2: SGHTA and FQGNSA. For the CDR3, the DNA is TGTGCCAGCAGCCCAAAGACCGGGGAGCTGTTTTTT. This codes for CASSPKTGELFF.

The chain has TRBV28 and TRBJ1-5; D is unresolved. Germline CDR1 and CDR2: MDHEN and SYDVKM. The CDR3 spans 15 residues. The V end lost 7 bases, the J end lost 4 bases, and 17 bases lay between the germline ends. In nucleotides, the CDR3 is TGTGCCAGCATCCCCCGCCCTTGGAGGAATCAGCCCCAGCATTTT. Translation: CASIPRPWRNQPQHF.

This chain links TRBV21-1 with TRBJ1-3. TRBV21-1 is a known pseudogene. CDR3 length: 15 amino acids. CDR3 DNA: TGTGCCAGCAGCAAATTCGTGGAATCGGGAAACACCATATATTTT. Amino acid sequence: CASSKFVESGNTIYF.

V usage is TRBV6-4 and J usage is TRBJ1-2, with 8 bases identical to TRBD1. V lost 4 bases, J lost 8 bases, and 9 bases stayed unmatched. Germline V lookup: CDR1 MRHNA, CDR2 SNTAGT. The CDR3 covers 14 residues. The CDR3 region has the DNA TGTGCCAGCAGTGGGGGACAGGAAGTTTGGGGCTACACCTTC. This translates into CASSGGQEVWGYTF.

The V call is TRBV14, the J call TRBJ2-3; D gene unclear. V gave up 3 bases and J gave up 5 bases, with 21 bases separating them. Germline V lookup: CDR1 SGHDN, CDR2 FVKESK. This CDR3 contains 17 residues. CDR3 protein: CASSHPPPEDWGDTQYF. CDR3 coding DNA: TGTGCCAGCAGCCATCCTCCCCCCGAGGATTGGGGAGATACGCAGTATTTT.

The chain couples TRBV6-5 to TRBJ1-2; TRBD1 agrees at 7 bases. Germline CDR1 and CDR2: MNHEY and SVGAGI. The CDR3 is made up of 15 amino acids. J was trimmed by 2 bases and V by 0 bases; bases with no gene match: 3. The CDR3 here is CASSYSRDSNYGYTF. The CDR3 coding sequence is TGTGCCAGCAGTTACTCGCGGGACAGCAACTATGGCTACACCTTC.